The rows below give T cell receptor beta chains drawn from one sample of a study of human T cells and chemical hapten exposure. Each CDR3 protein gets one entry after TCRdb re-called the RACE reads with MiXCR. The table includes 95,000 to 150,000 distinct CDR3 sequences, about 11% detected once. The specimen comprised whole blood, sampled in connection with sensitization to the hapten diphenylcyclopropenone (DPC). The receptors come from a woman aged 45-65 years with alopecia areata. Some clones in this sample may be carry-over from other donors' samples. Each CDR3 is given with its conserved first and last residue. The D gene is left open where the match is weak. A clone size is listed for some rows: how often the clone was seen (once, few, many), or a class if it is expanded.

clone size	CDR3 length	V gene	J gene	D gene	CDR3 DNA	CDR3 protein
-	16	TRBV19	TRBJ1-1	-	TGTGCCAGTAGTCGCCTGAGAGGGGAGATGAACACTGAAGCTTTCTTT	CASSRLRGEMNTEAFF
few	13	TRBV29-1	TRBJ2-3	TRBD2	TGCAGCTGGGGGACTAGCGGCACAGATACGCAGTATTTT	CSWGTSGTDTQYF
few	16	TRBV24-1	TRBJ2-2	-	TGTGCCACCAGTGATTTCAGAGACAGGAACACCGGGGAGCTGTTTTTT	CATSDFRDRNTGELFF
few	12	TRBV3-1	TRBJ2-7	-	TGTGCCAGCAGCCGCGGTAACGGCGAGCAGTACTTC	CASSRGNGEQYF
-	14	TRBV5-4	TRBJ2-3	-	TGTGCCAGCAGCCCAGAAGGTAGCGGAGATACGCAGTATTTT	CASSPEGSGDTQYF
few	14	TRBV7-2	TRBJ2-2	-	TGTGCCAGCAGCTTACTGAAGGTTACCGGGGAGCTGTTTTTT	CASSLLKVTGELFF
many	11	TRBV12-3/TRBV12-4	TRBJ2-3	-	TGTGCCAGCAGTTTACGAGATACGCAGTATTTT	CASSLRDTQYF
few	16	TRBV6-5	TRBJ2-1	-	TGTGCCAGCAGTTACTCGACGGGGGGGCTCAGGGGGGAGCAGTTCTTC	CASSYSTGGLRGEQFF
-	12	TRBV2	TRBJ1-1	-	TGTGCCAGCAGTGAATCGAACACTGAAGCTTTCTTT	CASSESNTEAFF
-	13	TRBV5-1	TRBJ2-5	-	TGCGCCAGCAGCTCGAGGGCAGGAGAGACCCAGTACTTC	CASSSRAGETQYF
-	16	TRBV5-1	TRBJ2-7	TRBD2	TGCGCCAGCAGCGGAACCCTAGCGGGTTTCTCCTACGAGCAGTACTTC	CASSGTLAGFSYEQYF
-	16	TRBV2	TRBJ2-3	-	TGTGCCAGCAGTGAAGCCGTCGGGGCCGCGGGAGATACGCAGTATTTT	CASSEAVGAAGDTQYF
-	14	TRBV6-5	TRBJ1-6	TRBD1	TGTGCCAGCAGTAGGGGACAGGCTAATTCACCCCTCCACTTT	CASSRGQANSPLHF
many	15	TRBV28	TRBJ2-7	-	TGTGCCAGCAGTCTACCCCCCGGGACTCGAGACGAGCAGTACTTC	CASSLPPGTRDEQYF
many	16	TRBV28	TRBJ2-5	TRBD2	TGTGCCAGCAGCCTGGGACTAGCGGGAGGAGGGGAGACCCAGTACTTC	CASSLGLAGGGETQYF
-	13	TRBV15	TRBJ2-1	TRBD2	TGTGCCACCAGCACGGGAGGGCCTGTTGAGCAGTTCTTC	CATSTGGPVEQFF
few	16	TRBV7-6	TRBJ2-3	-	TGTGCCAGCAGCTCCGGCTCAGCGGTAGCGCGAGATACGCAGTATTTT	CASSSGSAVARDTQYF
-	14	TRBV7-9	TRBJ2-7	TRBD2	TGTGCCAGCAGCCCAGTGGCTAGCGGCTACGAGCAGTACTTC	CASSPVASGYEQYF
-	16	TRBV10-3	TRBJ2-3	TRBD2	TGTGCCATCAAATCCGGCCCTAGCGGGTCTACAGATACGCAGTATTTT	CAIKSGPSGSTDTQYF
many	13	TRBV11-2	TRBJ1-1	-	TGTGCCAGCAGCTTAGAAAGCCAGGGCGCGGCTTTCTTT	CASSLESQGAAFF
few	16	TRBV29-1	TRBJ1-4	TRBD1	TGCAGCGTTGAAGACACAGGGAGGGACAGGGGGCGAAAACTGTTTTTT	CSVEDTGRDRGRKLFF
few	12	TRBV20-1	TRBJ1-6	-	TGCAGTGCCAGACCCCTAGATTCACCCCTCCACTTT	CSARPLDSPLHF
-	15	TRBV20-1	TRBJ2-3	TRBD2	TGCAGTGCTAGAAAGTCTAGCGGGAGCACAGATACGCAGTATTTT	CSARKSSGSTDTQYF
few	13	TRBV6-6	TRBJ1-1	-	TGTGCCAGCAGTTACCCCGGACGGACTGAAGCTTTCTTT	CASSYPGRTEAFF
few	16	TRBV20-1	TRBJ2-1	TRBD2	TGCAGTGCTTCCGGGACTAGCGGAATCTCCTACAATGAGCAGTTCTTC	CSASGTSGISYNEQFF
many	13	TRBV7-2	TRBJ2-5	-	TGTGCCAGCAGCGTGGAGATTCAAGAGACCCAGTACTTC	CASSVEIQETQYF
few	14	TRBV12-3/TRBV12-4	TRBJ2-3	-	TGTGCCAGCAGTTTTCGATGGGTAGACGATACGCAGTATTTT	CASSFRWVDDTQYF
few	15	TRBV7-9	TRBJ2-3	-	TGTGCCAGCAGCCCTAGGAGCCATCCCACAGATACGCAGTATTTT	CASSPRSHPTDTQYF
once	14	TRBV20-1	TRBJ1-1	-	TGCAGTGCTAGAGAATGTAGAGGGGACACTGAAGCTTTCTTT	CSARECRGDTEAFF
few	15	TRBV7-8	TRBJ1-4	TRBD1	TGTGCCAGCAGCTGGTGGACAGGGGGAGATGAAAAACTGTTTTTT	CASSWWTGGDEKLFF
-	13	TRBV6-5	TRBJ1-1	-	TGTGCCAGCAGTCCAGTGGAGAACACTGAAGCTTTCTTT	CASSPVENTEAFF
-	16	TRBV7-2	TRBJ1-6	-	TGTGCCAGCAGCCGTCTTGGAAGGGTCTCGAATTCACCCCTCCACTTT	CASSRLGRVSNSPLHF
-	14	TRBV27	TRBJ2-3	-	TGTGCCAGCTCCAACAGGGTGGGTCCAGATACGCAGTATTTT	CASSNRVGPDTQYF
few	15	TRBV5-1	TRBJ2-2	-	TGCGCCAGCAGCTTACCCGGGGCTGGCACCGGGGAGCTGTTTTTT	CASSLPGAGTGELFF
-	13	TRBV29-1	TRBJ1-2	TRBD1	TGCAGCGCCCCCGGACAGGGCGGGTACGGCTACACCTTC	CSAPGQGGYGYTF
many	12	TRBV29-1	TRBJ2-1	-	TGCAGCGTCCCCCTGGGTGGAAATGAGCAGTTCTTC	CSVPLGGNEQFF
few	13	TRBV5-1	TRBJ2-7	TRBD1	TGCGCCAGCAGCTGGGACAGGGCCGACGAGCAGTACTTC	CASSWDRADEQYF
-	13	TRBV12-3/TRBV12-4	TRBJ1-2	-	TGTGCCAGCACCCTCTTACCCCACTATGGCTACACCTTC	CASTLLPHYGYTF
-	13	TRBV12-3/TRBV12-4	TRBJ2-4	-	TGTGCCAGCAGTTCGGGGTTTCTGGACATTCAGTACTTC	CASSSGFLDIQYF
-	15	TRBV28	TRBJ2-7	-	TGTGCCAGCAGTCCCTTCAGCGGAGGTAAATACGAGCAGTACTTC	CASSPFSGGKYEQYF
few	14	TRBV3-1	TRBJ1-1	-	TGTGCCAGCAGCCAAGGATCTTCGGGGACTGAAGCTTTCTTT	CASSQGSSGTEAFF
-	15	TRBV7-8	TRBJ2-3	-	TGTGCCAGCAGCCACCTAGCGTCGAACACAGATACGCAGTATTTT	CASSHLASNTDTQYF
few	15	TRBV7-9	TRBJ1-4	TRBD1	TGTGCCAGCAGCCCATCCGGGACAGGGGATGAAAAACTGTTTTTT	CASSPSGTGDEKLFF
few	14	TRBV14	TRBJ1-6	-	TGTGCCAGCAGCCGCGTGGCCGCCAATTCACCCCTCCACTTT	CASSRVAANSPLHF
few	14	TRBV12-3/TRBV12-4	TRBJ1-1	TRBD1	TGTGCCAGCAGAACCGAAAGGACAGGGGGCGAGGCTTTCTTT	CASRTERTGGEAFF
-	15	TRBV20-1	TRBJ2-3	-	TGCAGTGCAGAACCCGCCCCGGGAGCCCCAGATACGCAGTATTTT	CSAEPAPGAPDTQYF
many	16	TRBV21-1	TRBJ1-2	-	TGTGCCAGCAGTCCCGGGACAGGGGCGGTAATCTATGGCTACACCTTC	CASSPGTGAVIYGYTF
few	14	TRBV2	TRBJ2-5	TRBD1	TGTGCCAGCAGCCGCGACAGGGCCCAAGAGACCCAGTACTTC	CASSRDRAQETQYF
few	13	TRBV29-1	TRBJ1-5	TRBD1	TGCAGCGTACAGGGGAATAGCAATCAGCCCCAGCATTTT	CSVQGNSNQPQHF
few	15	TRBV28	TRBJ2-5	-	TGTGCCAGCAGTTCGGGAGTCGGGGGCCAAGAGACCCAGTACTTC	CASSSGVGGQETQYF
few	14	TRBV12-3/TRBV12-4	TRBJ1-6	-	TGTGCCAGCAGTCCAGGGACTGAGAATTCACCCCTCCACTTT	CASSPGTENSPLHF
many	16	TRBV7-9	TRBJ2-1	TRBD2	TGTGCCAGCAGCCTCCCGGGTAGCGGGAGATACAATGAGCAGTTCTTC	CASSLPGSGRYNEQFF
-	19	TRBV4-1	TRBJ1-2	TRBD1	TGCGCCAGCAGCAAAACTAAACCGGGACAGGGGGCTATGGACTATGGCTACACCTTC	CASSKTKPGQGAMDYGYTF